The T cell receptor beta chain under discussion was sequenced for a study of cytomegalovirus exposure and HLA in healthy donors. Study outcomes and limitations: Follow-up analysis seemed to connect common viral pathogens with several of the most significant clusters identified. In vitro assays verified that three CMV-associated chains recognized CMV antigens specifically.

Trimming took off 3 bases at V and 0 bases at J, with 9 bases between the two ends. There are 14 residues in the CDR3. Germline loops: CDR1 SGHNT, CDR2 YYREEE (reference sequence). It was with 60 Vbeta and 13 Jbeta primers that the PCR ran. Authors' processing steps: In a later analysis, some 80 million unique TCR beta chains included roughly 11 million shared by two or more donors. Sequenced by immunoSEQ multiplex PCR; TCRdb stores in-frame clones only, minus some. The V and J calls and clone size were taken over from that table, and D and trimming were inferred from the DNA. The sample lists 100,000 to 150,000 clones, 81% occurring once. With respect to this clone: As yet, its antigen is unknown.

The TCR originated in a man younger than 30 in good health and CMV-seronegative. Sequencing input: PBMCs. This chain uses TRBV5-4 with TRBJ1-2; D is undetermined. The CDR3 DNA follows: TGTGCCAGCAGCTCCATCCTAGCTAACTATGGCTACACCTTC. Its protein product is CASSSILANYGYTF.